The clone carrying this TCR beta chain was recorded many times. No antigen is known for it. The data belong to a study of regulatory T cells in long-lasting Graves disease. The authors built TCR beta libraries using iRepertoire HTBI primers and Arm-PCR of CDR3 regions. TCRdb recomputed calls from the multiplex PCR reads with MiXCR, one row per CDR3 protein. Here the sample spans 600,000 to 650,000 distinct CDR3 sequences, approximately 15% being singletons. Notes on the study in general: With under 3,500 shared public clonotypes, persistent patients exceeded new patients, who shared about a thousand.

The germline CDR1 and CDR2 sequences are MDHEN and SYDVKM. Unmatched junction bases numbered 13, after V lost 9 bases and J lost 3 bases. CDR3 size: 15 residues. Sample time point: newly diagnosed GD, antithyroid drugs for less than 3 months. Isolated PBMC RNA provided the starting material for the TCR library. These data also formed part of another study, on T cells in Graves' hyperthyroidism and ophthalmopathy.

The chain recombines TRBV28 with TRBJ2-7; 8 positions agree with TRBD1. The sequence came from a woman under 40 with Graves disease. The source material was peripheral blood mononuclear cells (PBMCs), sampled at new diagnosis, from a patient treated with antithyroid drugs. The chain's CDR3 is CASSPVTGGSYEQYF. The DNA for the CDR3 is TGTGCCAGTTCGCCCGTAACAGGGGGGAGCTACGAGCAGTACTTC.